This TCR beta chain stems from a study of identical twins. Study-wide points: Partly confounded zero-insertion analyses could result from invariant MAIT and iNKT cells.

The CDR3 is 16 amino acids. The V segment lost 3 bases and the J segment 2 bases; nucleotides outside the gene matches: 5. CDR1 is MRHNA, CDR2 SNTAGT, per germline. This clonotype was detected a few times. Its antigen is unknown. Using its own MiXCR run on the 5' RACE reads, TCRdb lists one record per CDR3 protein. The sample holds approximately 300,000 distinct CDR3 sequences; just under 9.5% are singletons and the top ten take about 7.1%. Healthy Caucasians supplied all donations. This sample also appeared in a second study, on yellow fever vaccine responses in identical twins.

Source material: CD8+ T cells sorted from blood. V usage is TRBV6-4 and J usage is TRBJ2-3; TRBD2 agrees at 10 bases. The receptor was derived from a woman between 18 and 29 years old in good health. The CDR3 region has the DNA TGTGCCAGCAGTGAATCTAGCGGGGGTCACACAGATACGCAGTATTTT. It specifies CASSESSGGHTDTQYF.